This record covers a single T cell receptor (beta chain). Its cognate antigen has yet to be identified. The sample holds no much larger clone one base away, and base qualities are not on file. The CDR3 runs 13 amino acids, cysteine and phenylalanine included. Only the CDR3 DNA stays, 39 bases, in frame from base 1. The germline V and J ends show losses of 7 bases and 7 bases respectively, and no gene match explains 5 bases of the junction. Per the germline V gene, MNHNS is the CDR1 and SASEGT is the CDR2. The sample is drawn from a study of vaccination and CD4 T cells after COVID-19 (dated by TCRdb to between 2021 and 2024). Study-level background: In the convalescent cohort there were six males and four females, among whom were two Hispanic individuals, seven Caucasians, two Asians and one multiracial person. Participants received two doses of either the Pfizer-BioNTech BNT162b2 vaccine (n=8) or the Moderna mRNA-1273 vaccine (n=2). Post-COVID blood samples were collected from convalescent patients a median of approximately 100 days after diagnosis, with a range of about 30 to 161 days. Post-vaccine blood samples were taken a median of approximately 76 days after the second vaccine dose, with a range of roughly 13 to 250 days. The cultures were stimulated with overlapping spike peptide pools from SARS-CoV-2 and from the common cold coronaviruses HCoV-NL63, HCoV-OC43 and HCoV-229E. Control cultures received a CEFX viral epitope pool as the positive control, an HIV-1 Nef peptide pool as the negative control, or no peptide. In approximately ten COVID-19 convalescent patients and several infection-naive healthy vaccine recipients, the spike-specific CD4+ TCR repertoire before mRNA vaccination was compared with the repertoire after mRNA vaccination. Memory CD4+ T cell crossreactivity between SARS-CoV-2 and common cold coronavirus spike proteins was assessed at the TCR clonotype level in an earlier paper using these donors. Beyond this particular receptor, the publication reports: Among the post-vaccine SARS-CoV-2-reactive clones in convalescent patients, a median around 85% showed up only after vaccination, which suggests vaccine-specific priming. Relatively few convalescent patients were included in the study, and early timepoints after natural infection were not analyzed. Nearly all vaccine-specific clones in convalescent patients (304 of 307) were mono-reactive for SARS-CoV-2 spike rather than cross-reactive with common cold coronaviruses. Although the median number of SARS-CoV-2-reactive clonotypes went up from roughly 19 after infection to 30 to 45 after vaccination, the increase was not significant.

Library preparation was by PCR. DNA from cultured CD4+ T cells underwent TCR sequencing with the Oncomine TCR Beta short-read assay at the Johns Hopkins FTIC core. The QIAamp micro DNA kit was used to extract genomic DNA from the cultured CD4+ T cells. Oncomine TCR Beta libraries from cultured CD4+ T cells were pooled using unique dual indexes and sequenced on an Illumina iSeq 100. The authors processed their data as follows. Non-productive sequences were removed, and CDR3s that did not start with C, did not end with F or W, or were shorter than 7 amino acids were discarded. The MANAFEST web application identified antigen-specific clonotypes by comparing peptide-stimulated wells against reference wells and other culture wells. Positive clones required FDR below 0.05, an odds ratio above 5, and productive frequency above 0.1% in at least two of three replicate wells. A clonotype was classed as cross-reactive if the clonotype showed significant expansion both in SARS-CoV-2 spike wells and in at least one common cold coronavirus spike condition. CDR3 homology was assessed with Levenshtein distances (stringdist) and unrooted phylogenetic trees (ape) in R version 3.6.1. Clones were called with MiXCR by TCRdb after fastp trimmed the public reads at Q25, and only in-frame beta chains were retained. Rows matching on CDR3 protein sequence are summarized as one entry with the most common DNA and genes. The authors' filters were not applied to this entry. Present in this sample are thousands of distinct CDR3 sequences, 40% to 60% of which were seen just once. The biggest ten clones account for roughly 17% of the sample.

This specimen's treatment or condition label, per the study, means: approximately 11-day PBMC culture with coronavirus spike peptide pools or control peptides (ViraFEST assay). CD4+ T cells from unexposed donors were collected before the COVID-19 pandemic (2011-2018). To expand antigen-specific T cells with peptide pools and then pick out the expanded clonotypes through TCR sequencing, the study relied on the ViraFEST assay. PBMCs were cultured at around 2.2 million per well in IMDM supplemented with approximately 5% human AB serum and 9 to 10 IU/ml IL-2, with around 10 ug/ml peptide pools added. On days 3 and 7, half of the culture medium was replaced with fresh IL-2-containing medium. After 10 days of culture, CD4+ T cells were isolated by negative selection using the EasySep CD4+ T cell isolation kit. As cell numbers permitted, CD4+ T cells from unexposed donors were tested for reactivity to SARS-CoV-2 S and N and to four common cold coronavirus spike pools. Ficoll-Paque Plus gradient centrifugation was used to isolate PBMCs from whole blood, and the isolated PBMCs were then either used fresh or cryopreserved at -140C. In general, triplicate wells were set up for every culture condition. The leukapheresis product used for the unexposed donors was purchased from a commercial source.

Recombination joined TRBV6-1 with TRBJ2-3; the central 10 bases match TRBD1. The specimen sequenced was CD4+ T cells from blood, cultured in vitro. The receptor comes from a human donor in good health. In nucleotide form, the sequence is TGTGCCAGCACGACAGGGGGCAAAAATACGCAGTATTTT. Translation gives CASTTGGKNTQYF.